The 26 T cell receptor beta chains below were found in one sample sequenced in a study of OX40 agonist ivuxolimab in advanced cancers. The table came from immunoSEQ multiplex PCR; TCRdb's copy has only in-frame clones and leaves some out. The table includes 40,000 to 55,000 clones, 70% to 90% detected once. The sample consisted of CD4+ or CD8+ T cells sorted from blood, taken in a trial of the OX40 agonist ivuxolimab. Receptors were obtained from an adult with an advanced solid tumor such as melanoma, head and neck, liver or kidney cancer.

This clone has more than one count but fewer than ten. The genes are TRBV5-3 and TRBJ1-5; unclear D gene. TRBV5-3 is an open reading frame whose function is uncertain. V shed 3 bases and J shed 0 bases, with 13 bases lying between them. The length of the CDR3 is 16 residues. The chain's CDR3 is CARSSRTCYSNQPQHF. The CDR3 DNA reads TGTGCCAGAAGCTCCCGGACTTGCTATAGCAATCAGCCCCAGCATTTT.

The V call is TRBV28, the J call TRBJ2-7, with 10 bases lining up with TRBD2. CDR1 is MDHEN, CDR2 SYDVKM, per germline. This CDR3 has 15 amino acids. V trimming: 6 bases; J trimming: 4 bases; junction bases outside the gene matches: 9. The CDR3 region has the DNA TGTGCCAGCAGCCTCCCAGCGGGAGGGCCTTACGAGCAGTACTTC. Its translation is CASSLPAGGPYEQYF.

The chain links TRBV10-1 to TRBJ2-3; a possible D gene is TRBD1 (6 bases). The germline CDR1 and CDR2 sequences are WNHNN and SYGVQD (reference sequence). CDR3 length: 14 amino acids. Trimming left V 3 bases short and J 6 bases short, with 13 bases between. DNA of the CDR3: TGCGCCAGCAGTGACGGGACAAAGCGCGATACGCAGTATTTT. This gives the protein CASSDGTKRDTQYF.

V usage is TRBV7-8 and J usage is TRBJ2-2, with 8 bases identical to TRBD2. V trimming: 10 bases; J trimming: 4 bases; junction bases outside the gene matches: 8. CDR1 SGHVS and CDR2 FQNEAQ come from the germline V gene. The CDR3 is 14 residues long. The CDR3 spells CATPSGSGTGELFF. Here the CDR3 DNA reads TGTGCCACCCCGAGCGGGAGTGGCACCGGGGAGCTGTTTTTT.

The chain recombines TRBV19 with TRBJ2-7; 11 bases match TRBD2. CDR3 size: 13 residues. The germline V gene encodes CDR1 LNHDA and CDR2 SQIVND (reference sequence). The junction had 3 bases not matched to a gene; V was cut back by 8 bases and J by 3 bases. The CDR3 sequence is CASGGLAGYEQYF. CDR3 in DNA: TGTGCCAGTGGCGGACTAGCGGGCTACGAGCAGTACTTC.

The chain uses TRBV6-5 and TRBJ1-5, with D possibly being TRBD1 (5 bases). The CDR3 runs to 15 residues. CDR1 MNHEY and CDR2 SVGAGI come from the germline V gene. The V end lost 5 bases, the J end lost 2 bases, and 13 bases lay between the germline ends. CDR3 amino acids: CASSQSGHGNQPQHF. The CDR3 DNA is TGTGCCAGCAGTCAATCCGGACACGGCAATCAGCCCCAGCATTTT.

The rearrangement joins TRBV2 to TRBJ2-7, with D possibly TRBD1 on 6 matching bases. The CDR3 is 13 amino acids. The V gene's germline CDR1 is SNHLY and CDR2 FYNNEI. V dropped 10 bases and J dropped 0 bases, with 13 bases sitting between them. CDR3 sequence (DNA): TGTGCCATTGACAGGCTAATCTCCTACGAGCAGTACTTC. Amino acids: CAIDRLISYEQYF.

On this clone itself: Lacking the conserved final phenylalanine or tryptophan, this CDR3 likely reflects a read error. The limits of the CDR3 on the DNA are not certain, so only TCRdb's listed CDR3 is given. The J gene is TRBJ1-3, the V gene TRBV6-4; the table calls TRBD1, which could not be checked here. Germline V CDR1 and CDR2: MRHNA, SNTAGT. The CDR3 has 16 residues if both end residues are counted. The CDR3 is CASSDSKYTRSGVLVA.

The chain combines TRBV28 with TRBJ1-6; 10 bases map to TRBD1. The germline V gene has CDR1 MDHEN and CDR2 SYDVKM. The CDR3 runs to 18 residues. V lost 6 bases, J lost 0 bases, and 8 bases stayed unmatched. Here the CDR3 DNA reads TGTGCCAGCAGACCCGGGACAGGGGCTTCCTCCTATAATTCACCCCTCCACTTT. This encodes CASRPGTGASSYNSPLHF. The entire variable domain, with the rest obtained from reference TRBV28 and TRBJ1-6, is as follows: DVKVTQSSRYLVKRTGEKVFLECVQDMDHENMFWYRQDPGLGLRLIYFSYDVKMKEKGDIPEGYSVSREKKERFSLILESASTNQTSMYLCASRPGTGASSYNSPLHFGNGTRLTVT.

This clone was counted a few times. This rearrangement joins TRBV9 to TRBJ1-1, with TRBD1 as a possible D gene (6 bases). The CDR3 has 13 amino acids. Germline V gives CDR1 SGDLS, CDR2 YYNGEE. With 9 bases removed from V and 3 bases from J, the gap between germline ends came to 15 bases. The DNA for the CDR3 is TGTGCCACCTCGCAGGGGTTGGACACTGAAGCTTTCTTT. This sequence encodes CATSQGLDTEAFF.

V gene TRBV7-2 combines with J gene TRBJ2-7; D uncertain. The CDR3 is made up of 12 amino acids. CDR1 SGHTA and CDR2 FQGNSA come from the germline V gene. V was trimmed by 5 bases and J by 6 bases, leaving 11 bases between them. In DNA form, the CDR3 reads TGTGCCAGCAGCACCGGACGGGCCGAGCAGTACTTC. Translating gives CASSTGRAEQYF.

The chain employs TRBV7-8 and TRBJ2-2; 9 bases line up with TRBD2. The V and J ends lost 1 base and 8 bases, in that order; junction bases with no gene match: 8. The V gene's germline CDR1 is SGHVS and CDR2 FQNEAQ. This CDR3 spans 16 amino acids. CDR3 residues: CASSLVLAGLSGELFF. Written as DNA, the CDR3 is TGTGCCAGCAGCTTAGTGCTAGCGGGATTAAGTGGGGAGCTGTTTTTT.

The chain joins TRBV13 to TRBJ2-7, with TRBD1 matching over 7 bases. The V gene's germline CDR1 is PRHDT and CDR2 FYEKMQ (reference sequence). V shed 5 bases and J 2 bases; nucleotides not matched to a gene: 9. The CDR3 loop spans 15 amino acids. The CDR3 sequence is CASSPRQGGTYEQYF. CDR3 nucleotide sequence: TGTGCCAGCAGCCCCAGACAGGGTGGCACCTACGAGCAGTACTTC.

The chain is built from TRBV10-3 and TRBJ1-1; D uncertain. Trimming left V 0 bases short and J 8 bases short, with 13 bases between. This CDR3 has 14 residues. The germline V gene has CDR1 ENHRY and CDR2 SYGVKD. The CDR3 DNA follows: TGTGCCATCAGTGAGTCAACGGTGCGAACAGAAGCTTTCTTT. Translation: CAISESTVRTEAFF.

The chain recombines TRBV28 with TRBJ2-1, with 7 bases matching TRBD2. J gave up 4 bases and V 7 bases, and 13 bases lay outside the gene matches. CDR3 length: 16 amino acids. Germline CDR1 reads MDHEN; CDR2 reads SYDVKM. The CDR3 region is CASTPASGTRYNEQFF. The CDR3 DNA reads TGTGCCAGCACCCCTGCCAGCGGGACGCGATACAATGAGCAGTTCTTC.

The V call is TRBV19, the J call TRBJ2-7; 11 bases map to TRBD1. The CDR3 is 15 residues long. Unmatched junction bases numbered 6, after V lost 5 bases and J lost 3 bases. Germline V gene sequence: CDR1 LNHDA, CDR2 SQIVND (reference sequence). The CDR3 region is CASSYGTGGYYEQYF. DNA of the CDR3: TGTGCCAGTAGTTATGGGACAGGGGGTTACTACGAGCAGTACTTC.

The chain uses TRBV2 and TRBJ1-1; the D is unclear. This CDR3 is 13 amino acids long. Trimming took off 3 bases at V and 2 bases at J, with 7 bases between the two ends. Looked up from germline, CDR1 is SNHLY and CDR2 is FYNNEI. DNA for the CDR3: TGTGCCAGCAGTGACTCTTCAAACACTGAAGCTTTCTTT. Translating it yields CASSDSSNTEAFF.

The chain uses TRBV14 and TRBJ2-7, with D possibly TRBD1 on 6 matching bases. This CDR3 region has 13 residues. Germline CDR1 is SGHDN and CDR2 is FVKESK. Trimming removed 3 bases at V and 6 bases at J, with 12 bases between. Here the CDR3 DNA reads TGTGCCAGCAGCCAGGTCTGGACAGCCGAGCAGTACTTC. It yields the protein CASSQVWTAEQYF.

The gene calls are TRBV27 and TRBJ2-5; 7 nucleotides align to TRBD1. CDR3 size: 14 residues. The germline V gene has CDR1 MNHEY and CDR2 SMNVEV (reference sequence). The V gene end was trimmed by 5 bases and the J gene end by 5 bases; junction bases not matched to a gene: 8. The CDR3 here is CASSRNRGWETQYF. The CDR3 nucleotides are TGTGCCAGCAGTCGGAACAGGGGCTGGGAGACCCAGTACTTC.

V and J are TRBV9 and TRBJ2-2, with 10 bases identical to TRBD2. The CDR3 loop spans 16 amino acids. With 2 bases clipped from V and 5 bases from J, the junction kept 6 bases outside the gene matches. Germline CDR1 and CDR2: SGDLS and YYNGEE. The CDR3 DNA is TGTGCCAGCAGCGTCCGAGCGGGAGGGGCTACCGGGGAGCTGTTTTTT. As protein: CASSVRAGGATGELFF.

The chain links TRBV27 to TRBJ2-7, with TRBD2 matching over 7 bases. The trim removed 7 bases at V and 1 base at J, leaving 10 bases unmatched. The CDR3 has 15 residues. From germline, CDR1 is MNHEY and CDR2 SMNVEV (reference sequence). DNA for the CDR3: TGTGCCAGCAAATTGGAAGCGGGACCTTCCTACGAGCAGTACTTC. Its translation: CASKLEAGPSYEQYF.

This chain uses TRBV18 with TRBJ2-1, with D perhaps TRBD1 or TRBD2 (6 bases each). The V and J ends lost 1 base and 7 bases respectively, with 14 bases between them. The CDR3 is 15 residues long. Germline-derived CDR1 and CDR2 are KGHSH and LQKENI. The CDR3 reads CASSPLTGATNEQFF. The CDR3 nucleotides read TGTGCCAGCTCACCACTGACGGGGGCGACGAATGAGCAGTTCTTC.

The CDR3 coding sequence is TGTGCCAGCAGGCCCGGGACAGGGGGCCCCTACGAGCAGTACTTC. It encodes CASRPGTGGPYEQYF. V and J are TRBV18 and TRBJ2-7, with TRBD1 matching 12 bases. CDR3 size: 15 residues. V lost 8 bases and J lost 2; bases outside the gene matches: 7. Germline V CDR1 and CDR2: KGHSH, LQKENI.

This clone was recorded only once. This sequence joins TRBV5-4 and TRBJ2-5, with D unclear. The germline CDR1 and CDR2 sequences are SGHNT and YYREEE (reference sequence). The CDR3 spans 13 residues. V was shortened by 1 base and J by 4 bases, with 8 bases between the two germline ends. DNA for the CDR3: TGTGCCAGCAGCTTGTATGGCGGAGAGACCCAGTACTTC. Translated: CASSLYGGETQYF.

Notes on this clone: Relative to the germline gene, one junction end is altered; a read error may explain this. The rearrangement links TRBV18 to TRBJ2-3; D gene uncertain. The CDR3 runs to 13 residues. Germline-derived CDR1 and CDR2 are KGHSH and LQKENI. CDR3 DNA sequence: TGTGCCAGCTCACCACGGATGCAAGATCCGCAGTATTTT. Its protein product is CASSPRMQDPQYF.

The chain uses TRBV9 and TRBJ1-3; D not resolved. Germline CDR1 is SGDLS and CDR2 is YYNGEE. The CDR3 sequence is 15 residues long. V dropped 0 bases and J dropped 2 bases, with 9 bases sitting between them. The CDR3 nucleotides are TGTGCCAGCAGCGTAGAGGACCTACCTGGAAACACCATATATTTT. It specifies CASSVEDLPGNTIYF.